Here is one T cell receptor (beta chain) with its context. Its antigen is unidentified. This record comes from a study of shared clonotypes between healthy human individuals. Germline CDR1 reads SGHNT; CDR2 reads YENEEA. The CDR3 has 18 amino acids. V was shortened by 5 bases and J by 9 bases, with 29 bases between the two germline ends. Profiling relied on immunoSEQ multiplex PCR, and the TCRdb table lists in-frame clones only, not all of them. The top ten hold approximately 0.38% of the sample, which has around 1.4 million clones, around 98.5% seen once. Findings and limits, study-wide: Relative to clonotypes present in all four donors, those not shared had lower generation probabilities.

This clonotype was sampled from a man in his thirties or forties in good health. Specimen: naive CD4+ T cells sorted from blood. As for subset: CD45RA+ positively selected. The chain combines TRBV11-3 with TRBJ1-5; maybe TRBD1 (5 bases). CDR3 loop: CASSHLRRELGTFGPQHF. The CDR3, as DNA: TGTGCCAGCAGCCACTTGCGTCGGGAACTAGGGACTTTTGGGCCCCAGCATTTT.